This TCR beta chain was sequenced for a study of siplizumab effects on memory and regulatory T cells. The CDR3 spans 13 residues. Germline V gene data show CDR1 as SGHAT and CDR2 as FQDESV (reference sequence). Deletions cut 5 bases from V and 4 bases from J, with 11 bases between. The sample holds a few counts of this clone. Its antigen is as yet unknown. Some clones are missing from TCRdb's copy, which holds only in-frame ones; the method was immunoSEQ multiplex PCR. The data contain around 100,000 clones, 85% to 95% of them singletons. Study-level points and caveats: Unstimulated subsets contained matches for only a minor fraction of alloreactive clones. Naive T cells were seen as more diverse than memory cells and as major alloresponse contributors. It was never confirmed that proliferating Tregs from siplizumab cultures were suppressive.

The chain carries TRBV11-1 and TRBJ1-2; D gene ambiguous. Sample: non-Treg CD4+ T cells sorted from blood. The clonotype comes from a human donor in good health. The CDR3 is CASSQQEGYGYTF. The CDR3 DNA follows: TGTGCCAGCAGCCAACAAGAGGGCTATGGCTACACCTTC.